A selection of T cell receptor beta chains follows, all from one sample in a study of blood T cell repertoires in COVID-19. Assay used: immunoSEQ multiplex PCR; TCRdb lists only in-frame clones, some missing. The sample yields more than 95,000 clones, about 80% seen once. Sequenced input: peripheral blood. Receptor source: a man older than 75 with acute or convalescent COVID-19. Both conserved end residues are part of each CDR3. Each record gives: D gene, V gene, J gene, clone size, CDR3 protein, CDR3 DNA. The D gene is left open where the match is weak. The size entry is marked missing in some rows and otherwise reads once, few, many or a size class.

D gene: TRBD2
V gene: TRBV7-7
J gene: TRBJ2-5
clone size: many
CDR3 protein: CASSPSGAGGETQYF
CDR3 DNA: TGTGCTAGCAGCCCTTCGGGTGCGGGAGGAGAGACCCAGTACTTC

D gene: NA
V gene: TRBV5-5
J gene: TRBJ2-1
clone size: NA
CDR3 protein: CASSLAIYNEQFF
CDR3 DNA: TGTGCCAGCAGCCTAGCCATCTACAATGAGCAGTTCTTC

D gene: TRBD1
V gene: TRBV5-6
J gene: TRBJ2-7
clone size: NA
CDR3 protein: CASSFRGQGAQIPSF
CDR3 DNA: TGTGCCAGCAGCTTCCGTGGACAGGGGGCGCAGATCCCCTCTTTC

D gene: TRBD2
V gene: TRBV24-1
J gene: TRBJ2-1
clone size: NA
CDR3 protein: CATSDPPGTSNHEQFF
CDR3 DNA: TGTGCCACCAGTGACCCCCCCGGGACTAGCAACCATGAGCAGTTCTTC

D gene: NA
V gene: TRBV15
J gene: TRBJ2-2
clone size: many
CDR3 protein: CATSRDDWAQLLSGELFF
CDR3 DNA: TGTGCCACCAGCAGAGATGATTGGGCACAGCTTTTATCCGGGGAGCTGTTTTTT

D gene: NA
V gene: TRBV6-4
J gene: TRBJ2-4
clone size: NA
CDR3 protein: CASPVVLAKNIQYF
CDR3 DNA: TGTGCCAGTCCGGTGGTTTTAGCCAAAAACATTCAGTACTTC

D gene: NA
V gene: TRBV3-1/TRBV3-2
J gene: TRBJ2-7
clone size: NA
CDR3 protein: CASSLWSAGSSYEQYF
CDR3 DNA: TGTGCCAGCAGCCTTTGGAGTGCAGGGTCGTCCTACGAGCAGTACTTC

D gene: NA
V gene: TRBV18
J gene: TRBJ1-1
clone size: NA
CDR3 protein: CASSPESSGVGITEAFF
CDR3 DNA: TGTGCCAGCTCACCTGAGTCTTCGGGGGTAGGGATCACTGAAGCTTTCTTT

D gene: TRBD1
V gene: TRBV5-1
J gene: TRBJ2-4
clone size: NA
CDR3 protein: CASSLGTGGRIQYF
CDR3 DNA: TGCGCCAGCAGCTTAGGGACAGGGGGGCGCATTCAGTACTTC

D gene: NA
V gene: TRBV9
J gene: TRBJ1-6
clone size: NA
CDR3 protein: CASSGARENSPLHF
CDR3 DNA: TGTGCCAGCAGTGGGGCGAGAGAGAATTCACCCCTCCACTTT

D gene: NA
V gene: TRBV3-1/TRBV3-2
J gene: TRBJ2-5
clone size: NA
CDR3 protein: CASPTQGPGETQYF
CDR3 DNA: TGTGCCAGCCCTACTCAGGGGCCGGGGGAGACCCAGTACTTC

D gene: NA
V gene: TRBV2
J gene: TRBJ1-5
clone size: NA
CDR3 protein: CASSEALRGYGNNQPQHF
CDR3 DNA: TGTGCCAGCAGTGAAGCGCTTCGGGGGTACGGCAACAATCAGCCCCAGCATTTT

D gene: NA
V gene: TRBV6-5
J gene: TRBJ1-1
clone size: NA
CDR3 protein: CASSQGMNTEAFF
CDR3 DNA: TGTGCCAGCAGTCAGGGAATGAACACTGAAGCTTTCTTT

D gene: TRBD1
V gene: TRBV7-2
J gene: TRBJ2-3
clone size: NA
CDR3 protein: CASSLAQGPTDTQYF
CDR3 DNA: TGTGCCAGCAGCTTAGCACAGGGGCCCACAGATACGCAGTATTTT

D gene: NA
V gene: TRBV19
J gene: TRBJ1-4
clone size: NA
CDR3 protein: CASSVPPGKLFF
CDR3 DNA: TGTGCCAGTAGTGTCCCCCCAGGAAAACTGTTTTTT

D gene: NA
V gene: TRBV5-6
J gene: TRBJ1-4
clone size: NA
CDR3 protein: CASSFAGSREKLFF
CDR3 DNA: TGTGCCAGCAGCTTTGCAGGGTCTAGAGAAAAACTGTTTTTT

D gene: TRBD1
V gene: TRBV19
J gene: TRBJ2-3
clone size: NA
CDR3 protein: CASSPHRGATDTQYF
CDR3 DNA: TGTGCCAGTAGTCCACACAGGGGGGCAACAGATACGCAGTATTTT

D gene: TRBD1
V gene: TRBV11-3
J gene: TRBJ2-7
clone size: NA
CDR3 protein: CASSLAPGQYEQYF
CDR3 DNA: TGTGCCAGCAGCTTAGCACCGGGACAGTACGAGCAGTACTTC

D gene: TRBD2
V gene: TRBV9
J gene: TRBJ2-3
clone size: NA
CDR3 protein: CASSVGLAGSISTDTQYF
CDR3 DNA: TGTGCCAGCAGCGTAGGACTAGCGGGATCGATTAGCACAGATACGCAGTATTTT